This is a list of T cell receptor beta chains from one sample in a study of T cell changes during pregnancy in multiple sclerosis. Sequencing was performed with immunoSEQ multiplex PCR; in TCRdb, only in-frame clones are kept and a portion is missing. The table lists about 48,000 clones, 92% of them singletons. The sample consisted of CD4+ T cells from peripheral blood mononuclear cells, taken in the second trimester of pregnancy. All receptors come from a female donor in good health, enrolled as a control in a pregnancy study. CDR3s include the opening cysteine and the closing phenylalanine or tryptophan. The order of the fields is V gene, clone size, D gene, J gene, CDR3 protein, CDR3 DNA. A D gene is named only where the DNA matches it firmly. Part of the rows lack a size; the others show once, few, many or a class for expanded clones.

V: TRBV21-1
size: .
D: .
J: TRBJ1-5
CDR3: CASSPRHRPSNQPQHF
DNA: TGTGCCAGCAGCCCCCGGCACAGACCTAGCAATCAGCCCCAGCATTTT

V: TRBV6-1
size: .
D: TRBD1
J: TRBJ2-3
CDR3: CASIPDRASTDTQYF
DNA: TGTGCCAGCATTCCGGACAGGGCTAGCACAGATACGCAGTATTTT

V: TRBV6-4
size: .
D: .
J: TRBJ2-7
CDR3: CASSIQGRHEQYF
DNA: TGTGCCAGCAGCATACAGGGTCGGCACGAGCAGTACTTC

V: TRBV19
size: .
D: .
J: TRBJ2-2
CDR3: CASSILSGTGELFF
DNA: TGTGCCAGTAGTATCCTTTCAGGGACCGGGGAGCTGTTTTTT

V: TRBV28
size: .
D: .
J: TRBJ1-5
CDR3: CASSPGGNQPQHF
DNA: TGTGCCAGCAGTCCAGGGGGCAATCAGCCCCAGCATTTT

V: TRBV7-2
size: .
D: TRBD1
J: TRBJ1-3
CDR3: CASSLAANSGGAGNTIYF
DNA: TGTGCCAGCAGCTTAGCGGCGAATTCAGGGGGCGCTGGAAACACCATATATTTT

V: TRBV2
size: .
D: .
J: TRBJ1-2
CDR3: CASSPPAGSYGYTF
DNA: TGTGCCAGCAGTCCTCCGGCGGGAAGCTATGGCTACACCTTC

V: TRBV6-1
size: .
D: .
J: TRBJ1-2
CDR3: CASSESWTVNYGYTF
DNA: TGTGCCAGCAGTGAAAGTTGGACAGTAAACTATGGCTACACCTTC

V: TRBV28
size: .
D: TRBD2
J: TRBJ2-7
CDR3: CASSFLPLAGGAYEQYF
DNA: TGTGCCAGCAGTTTTCTCCCTCTAGCGGGAGGGGCCTACGAGCAGTACTTC

V: TRBV10-1
size: .
D: TRBD1
J: TRBJ1-1
CDR3: CASSPGTGDEAFF
DNA: TGCGCCAGCAGCCCCGGGACAGGGGATGAAGCTTTCTTT

V: TRBV2
size: .
D: TRBD1
J: TRBJ1-5
CDR3: CASSRMDRTYQPQHF
DNA: TGTGCCAGCAGCCGAATGGACAGGACCTATCAGCCCCAGCATTTT

V: TRBV28
size: .
D: .
J: TRBJ1-5
CDR3: CASSLQGNPQHF
DNA: TGTGCCAGCAGTCTACAGGGAAATCCCCAGCATTTT

V: TRBV19
size: .
D: TRBD1
J: TRBJ1-1
CDR3: CASSRTGERGEAFF
DNA: TGTGCCAGTAGTAGGACAGGGGAACGGGGTGAAGCTTTCTTT

V: TRBV5-1
size: .
D: TRBD1
J: TRBJ2-7
CDR3: CASSSSQGYEQYF
DNA: TGCGCCAGCAGCTCTTCACAGGGGTACGAGCAGTACTTC

V: TRBV18
size: .
D: .
J: TRBJ2-7
CDR3: CASSPRAGSYEQYF
DNA: TGTGCCAGCTCACCACGGGCAGGAAGTTACGAGCAGTACTTC

V: TRBV6-5
size: .
D: .
J: TRBJ2-7
CDR3: CASSYASVEYEQYF
DNA: TGTGCCAGCAGTTACGCCTCGGTGGAGTACGAGCAGTACTTC

V: TRBV4-1
size: few
D: TRBD1
J: TRBJ1-3
CDR3: CASRLSGTGGNTIYF
DNA: TGCGCCAGCAGACTCTCCGGGACAGGGGGAAACACCATATATTTT

V: TRBV7-2
size: .
D: .
J: TRBJ2-2
CDR3: CASSPTGSSGELFF
DNA: TGTGCCAGCAGCCCAACAGGGTCTTCGGGGGAGCTGTTTTTT

V: TRBV7-9
size: .
D: TRBD1
J: TRBJ1-3
CDR3: CASSPGQSFGNTIYF
DNA: TGTGCCAGCAGCCCGGGACAGTCCTTTGGAAACACCATATATTTT

V: TRBV7-6
size: .
D: TRBD1
J: TRBJ2-7
CDR3: CASSLDPGGYEQYF
DNA: TGTGCCAGCAGCTTAGATCCAGGGGGCTACGAGCAGTACTTC

V: TRBV7-8
size: once
D: .
J: TRBJ2-4
CDR3: CASSTGQAWNPRIQYF
DNA: TGTGCCAGCAGCACTGGGCAAGCCTGGAACCCAAGGATTCAGTACTTC

V: TRBV7-2
size: .
D: TRBD1
J: TRBJ2-7
CDR3: CASSLDRGPYEQYF
DNA: TGTGCCAGCAGCTTAGACAGGGGGCCCTACGAGCAGTACTTC

V: TRBV18
size: .
D: TRBD1
J: TRBJ2-3
CDR3: CASSPWTGSTDTQYF
DNA: TGTGCCAGCTCACCGTGGACAGGAAGCACAGATACGCAGTATTTT

V: TRBV6-1
size: .
D: .
J: TRBJ2-3
CDR3: CASSEGAASDTQYF
DNA: TGTGCCAGCAGTGAGGGGGCAGCCTCGGATACGCAGTATTTT

V: TRBV23-1
size: .
D: TRBD2
J: TRBJ2-5
CDR3: CASSQGTSGSRGRETQYF
DNA: TGCGCCAGCAGTCAAGGGACTAGCGGGAGTAGGGGGCGAGAGACCCAGTACTTC

V: TRBV28
size: .
D: TRBD1
J: TRBJ2-7
CDR3: CASSLGTAYEQYF
DNA: TGTGCCAGCAGTTTGGGGACAGCTTACGAGCAGTACTTC

V: TRBV5-1
size: .
D: TRBD1
J: TRBJ1-5
CDR3: CASSSPPGTGGHWGNQPQHF
DNA: TGCGCCAGCAGTTCACCACCCGGGACAGGGGGCCATTGGGGCAATCAGCCCCAGCATTTT

V: TRBV7-2
size: .
D: TRBD2
J: TRBJ2-5
CDR3: CASSLAVASGRQTQYF
DNA: TGTGCCAGCAGCTTAGCGGTGGCTAGCGGGAGACAGACCCAGTACTTC

V: TRBV25-1
size: .
D: .
J: TRBJ2-2
CDR3: CASRAGNTGELFF
DNA: TGTGCCAGCAGGGCGGGGAACACCGGGGAGCTGTTTTTT

V: TRBV5-4
size: .
D: .
J: TRBJ2-7
CDR3: CASRPGGVLNEQYF
DNA: TGTGCCAGCAGGCCCGGCGGAGTCCTTAACGAGCAGTACTTC

V: TRBV13
size: .
D: .
J: TRBJ1-1
CDR3: CASTYGGLPEAFF
DNA: TGTGCCAGCACCTATGGAGGCCTCCCTGAAGCTTTCTTT

V: TRBV18
size: .
D: .
J: TRBJ2-1
CDR3: CASSPPRGSYNEQFF
DNA: TGTGCCAGCTCACCACCCAGGGGTTCCTACAATGAGCAGTTCTTC

V: TRBV6-1
size: .
D: .
J: TRBJ1-2
CDR3: CASSELGALKTNYGYTF
DNA: TGTGCCAGCAGTGAATTAGGGGCGCTTAAAACTAACTATGGCTACACCTTC

V: TRBV7-8
size: .
D: TRBD2
J: TRBJ2-5
CDR3: CASGWGGQETQYF
DNA: TGTGCCAGTGGATGGGGGGGCCAAGAGACCCAGTACTTC

V: TRBV27
size: .
D: .
J: TRBJ1-1
CDR3: CASSFQLQGVTEAFF
DNA: TGTGCCAGCAGTTTCCAACTCCAAGGGGTCACTGAAGCTTTCTTT

V: TRBV18
size: once
D: .
J: TRBJ2-5
CDR3: CASSPQASQETQYF
DNA: TGTGCCAGCTCACCACAGGCTAGCCAAGAGACCCAGTACTTC

V: TRBV9
size: once
D: .
J: TRBJ2-3
CDR3: CASSVARTDTQYF
DNA: TGTGCCAGCAGCGTAGCTAGGACAGATACGCAGTATTTT

V: TRBV9
size: .
D: TRBD1
J: TRBJ1-2
CDR3: CASSRDRIYKENNYGYTF
DNA: TGTGCCAGCAGCCGGGACAGAATCTACAAAGAGAATAACTATGGCTACACCTTC

V: TRBV5-6
size: .
D: TRBD2
J: TRBJ2-5
CDR3: CASSSGMREETQYF
DNA: TGTGCCAGCAGTAGCGGGATGAGGGAAGAGACCCAGTACTTC

V: TRBV5-5
size: .
D: TRBD2
J: TRBJ2-5
CDR3: CASSRLAGGPETQYF
DNA: TGTGCCAGCAGCCGACTAGCGGGAGGGCCCGAGACCCAGTACTTC

V: TRBV18
size: .
D: TRBD1
J: TRBJ1-4
CDR3: CASSPTGGGEKLFF
DNA: TGTGCCAGCTCACCGACAGGGGGAGGTGAAAAACTGTTTTTT

V: TRBV7-9
size: .
D: .
J: TRBJ1-6
CDR3: CASSLDGGPAPLHF
DNA: TGTGCCAGCAGCTTAGACGGGGGTCCAGCACCCCTCCACTTT

V: TRBV9
size: few
D: TRBD1
J: TRBJ1-2
CDR3: CASSGDRHYGYTF
DNA: TGTGCCAGCAGTGGGGACAGGCACTATGGCTACACCTTC

V: TRBV5-1
size: .
D: TRBD1
J: TRBJ2-3
CDR3: CASSRDRLTDTQYF
DNA: TGCGCCAGCAGCCGGGACAGGCTCACAGATACGCAGTATTTT

V: TRBV6-5
size: .
D: .
J: TRBJ1-6
CDR3: CASSRTGPSGSPLHF
DNA: TGTGCCAGCAGCCGTACAGGGCCCTCGGGTTCACCCCTCCACTTT

V: TRBV7-3
size: .
D: TRBD1
J: TRBJ1-3
CDR3: CASSRDSSSGNTIYF
DNA: TGTGCCAGCAGCCGGGACAGCAGCTCTGGAAACACCATATATTTT

V: TRBV10-3
size: .
D: TRBD1
J: TRBJ1-2
CDR3: CATRDRSDGYTF
DNA: TGTGCCACCAGGGACAGGAGCGATGGCTACACCTTC

V: TRBV25-1
size: .
D: TRBD1
J: TRBJ1-4
CDR3: CASSPGQGSEKLFF
DNA: TGTGCCAGCAGTCCGGGACAGGGAAGTGAAAAACTGTTTTTT

V: TRBV7-9
size: .
D: TRBD1
J: TRBJ2-6
CDR3: CASSRGQGGTGANVLTF
DNA: TGTGCCAGCAGCAGGGGACAGGGAGGGACTGGGGCCAACGTCCTGACTTTC

V: TRBV4-2
size: .
D: .
J: TRBJ1-1
CDR3: CASSQFATEKNTEAFF
DNA: TGTGCCAGCAGCCAATTCGCGACAGAGAAGAACACTGAAGCTTTCTTT

V: TRBV21-1
size: .
D: .
J: TRBJ1-2
CDR3: CASSKVCTGGTNYGYTF
DNA: TGTGCCAGCAGCAAAGTTTGTACAGGGGGAACCAACTATGGCTACACCTTC

V: TRBV19
size: .
D: .
J: TRBJ2-6
CDR3: CASRRDKISGANVLTF
DNA: TGTGCCAGTAGGAGGGACAAAATCTCTGGGGCCAACGTCCTGACTTTC

V: TRBV19
size: .
D: .
J: TRBJ2-2
CDR3: CASTLLRGTALTGELFF
DNA: TGTGCCAGTACCTTATTACGGGGGACCGCATTGACCGGGGAGCTGTTTTTT

V: TRBV20-1
size: .
D: .
J: TRBJ2-7
CDR3: CSARRGLEQYF
DNA: TGCAGTGCTAGAAGGGGCCTTGAGCAGTACTTC